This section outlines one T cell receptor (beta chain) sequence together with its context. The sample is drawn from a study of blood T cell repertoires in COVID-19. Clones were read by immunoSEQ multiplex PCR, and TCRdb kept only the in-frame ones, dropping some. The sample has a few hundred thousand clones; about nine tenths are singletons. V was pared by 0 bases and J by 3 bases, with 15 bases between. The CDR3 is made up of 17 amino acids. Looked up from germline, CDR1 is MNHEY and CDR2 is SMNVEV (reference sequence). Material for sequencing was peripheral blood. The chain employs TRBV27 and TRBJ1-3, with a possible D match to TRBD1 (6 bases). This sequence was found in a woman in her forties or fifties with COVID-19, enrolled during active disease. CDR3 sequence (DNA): TGTGCCAGCAGTTTATCCCCCCAGGGGTTGGGTGGAAACACCATATATTTT. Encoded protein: CASSLSPQGLGGNTIYF.